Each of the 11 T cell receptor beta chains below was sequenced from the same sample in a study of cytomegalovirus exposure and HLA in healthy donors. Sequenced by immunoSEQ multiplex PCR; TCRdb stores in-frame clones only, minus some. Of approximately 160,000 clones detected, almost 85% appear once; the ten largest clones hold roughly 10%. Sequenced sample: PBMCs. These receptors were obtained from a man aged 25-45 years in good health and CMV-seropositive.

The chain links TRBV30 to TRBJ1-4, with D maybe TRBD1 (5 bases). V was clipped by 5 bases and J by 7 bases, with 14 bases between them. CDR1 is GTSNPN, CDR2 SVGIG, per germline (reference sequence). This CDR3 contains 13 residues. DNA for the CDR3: TGTGCCTGGGGCACAGGTATTGGTGAAAAACTGTTTTTT. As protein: CAWGTGIGEKLFF.

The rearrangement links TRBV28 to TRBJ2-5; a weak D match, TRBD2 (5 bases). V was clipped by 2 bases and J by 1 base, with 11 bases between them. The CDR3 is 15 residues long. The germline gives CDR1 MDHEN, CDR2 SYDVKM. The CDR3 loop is CASSLRPGSQETQYF. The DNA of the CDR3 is TGTGCCAGCAGTTTACGACCGGGGTCCCAAGAGACCCAGTACTTC.

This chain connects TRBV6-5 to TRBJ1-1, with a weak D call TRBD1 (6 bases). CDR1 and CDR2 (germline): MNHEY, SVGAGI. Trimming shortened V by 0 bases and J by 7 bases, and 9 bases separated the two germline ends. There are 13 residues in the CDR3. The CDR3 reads CASSYSRGGEAFF. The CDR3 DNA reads TGTGCCAGCAGTTACTCGAGGGGGGGTGAAGCTTTCTTT.

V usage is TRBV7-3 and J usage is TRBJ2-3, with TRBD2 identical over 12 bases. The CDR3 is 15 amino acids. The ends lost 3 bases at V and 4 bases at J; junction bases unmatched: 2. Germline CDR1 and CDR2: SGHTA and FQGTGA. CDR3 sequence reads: CASSLTSGRADTQYF. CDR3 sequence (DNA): TGTGCCAGCAGCTTGACTAGCGGGAGAGCAGATACGCAGTATTTT.

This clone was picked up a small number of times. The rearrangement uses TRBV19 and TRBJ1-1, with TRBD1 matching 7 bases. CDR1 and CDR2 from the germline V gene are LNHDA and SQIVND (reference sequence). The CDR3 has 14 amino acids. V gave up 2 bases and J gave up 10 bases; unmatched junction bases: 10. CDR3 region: CASSITGAGGGAFF. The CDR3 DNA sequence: TGTGCCAGTAGTATAACAGGGGCCGGGGGCGGAGCTTTCTTT.

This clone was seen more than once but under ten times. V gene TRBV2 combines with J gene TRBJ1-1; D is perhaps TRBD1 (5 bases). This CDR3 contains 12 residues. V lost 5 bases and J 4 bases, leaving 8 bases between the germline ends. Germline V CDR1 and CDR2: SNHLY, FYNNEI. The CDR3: CASSPGLTEAFF. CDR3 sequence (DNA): TGTGCCAGCAGTCCGGGACTCACTGAAGCTTTCTTT.

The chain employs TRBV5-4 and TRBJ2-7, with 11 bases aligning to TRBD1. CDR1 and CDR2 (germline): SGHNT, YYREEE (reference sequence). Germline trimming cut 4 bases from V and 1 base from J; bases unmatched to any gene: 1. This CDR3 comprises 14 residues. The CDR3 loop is CASSGQGASYEQYF. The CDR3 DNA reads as TGTGCCAGCAGCGGACAGGGGGCGTCCTACGAGCAGTACTTC.

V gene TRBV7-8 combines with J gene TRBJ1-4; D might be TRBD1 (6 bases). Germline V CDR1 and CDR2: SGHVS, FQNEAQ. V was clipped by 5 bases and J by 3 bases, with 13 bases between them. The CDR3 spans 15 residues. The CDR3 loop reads CASSGRNRANEKLFF. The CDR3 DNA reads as TGTGCCAGCAGCGGAAGAAACAGGGCTAATGAAAAACTGTTTTTT.

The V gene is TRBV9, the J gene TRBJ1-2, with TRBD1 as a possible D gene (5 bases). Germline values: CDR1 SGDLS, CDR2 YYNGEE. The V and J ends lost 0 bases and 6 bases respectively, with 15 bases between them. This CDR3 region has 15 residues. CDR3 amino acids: CASSVATGGDNGYTF. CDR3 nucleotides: TGTGCCAGCAGCGTAGCTACAGGTGGGGATAATGGCTACACCTTC.

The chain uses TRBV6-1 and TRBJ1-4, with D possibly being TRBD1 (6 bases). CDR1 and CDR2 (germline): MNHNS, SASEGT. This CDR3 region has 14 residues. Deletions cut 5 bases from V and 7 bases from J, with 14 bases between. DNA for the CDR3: TGTGCCAGCAGTAGGACAGCAAATTCTGAAAAACTGTTTTTT. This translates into CASSRTANSEKLFF.

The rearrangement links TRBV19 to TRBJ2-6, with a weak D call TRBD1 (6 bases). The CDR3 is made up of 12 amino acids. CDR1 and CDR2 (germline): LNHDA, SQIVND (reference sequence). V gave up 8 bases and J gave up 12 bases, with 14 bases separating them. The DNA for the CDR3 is TGTGCCAGTGGACAGACCCATAGCGTCCTGACTTTC. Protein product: CASGQTHSVLTF. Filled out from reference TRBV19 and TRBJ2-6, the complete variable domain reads DGGITQSPKYLFRKEGQNVTLSCEQNLNHDAMYWYRQDPGQGLRLIYYSQIVNDFQKGDIAEGYSVSREKKESFPLTVTSAQKNPTAFYLCASGQTHSVLTFGAGSRLTVL.